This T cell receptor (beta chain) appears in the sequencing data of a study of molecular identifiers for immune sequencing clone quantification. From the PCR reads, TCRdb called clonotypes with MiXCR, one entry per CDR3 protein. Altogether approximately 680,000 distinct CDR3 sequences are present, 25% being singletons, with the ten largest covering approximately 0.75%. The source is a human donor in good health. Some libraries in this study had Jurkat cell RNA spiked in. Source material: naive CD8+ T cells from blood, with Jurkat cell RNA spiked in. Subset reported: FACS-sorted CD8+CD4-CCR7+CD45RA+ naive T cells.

The CDR3 sequence is CASRMVGVAAGTNEKLFF. DNA for the CDR3: TGTGCCAGCAGGATGGTGGGGGTAGCGGCTGGCACTAATGAAAAACTGTTTTTT. The V call is TRBV13, the J call TRBJ1-4, with D tentatively TRBD1 (5 bases). Germline V gene data show CDR1 as PRHDT and CDR2 as FYEKMQ (reference sequence). The CDR3 runs to 18 residues. V was shortened by 6 bases and J by 2 bases, with 22 bases between the two germline ends. Based on the CDR3 plus reference TRBV13 and TRBJ1-4, the full variable domain is AAGVIQSPRHLIKEKRETATLKCYPIPRHDTVYWYQQGPGQDPQFLISFYEKMQSDKGSIPDRFSAQQFSDYHSELNMSSLELGDSALYFCASRMVGVAAGTNEKLFFGSGTQLSVL.